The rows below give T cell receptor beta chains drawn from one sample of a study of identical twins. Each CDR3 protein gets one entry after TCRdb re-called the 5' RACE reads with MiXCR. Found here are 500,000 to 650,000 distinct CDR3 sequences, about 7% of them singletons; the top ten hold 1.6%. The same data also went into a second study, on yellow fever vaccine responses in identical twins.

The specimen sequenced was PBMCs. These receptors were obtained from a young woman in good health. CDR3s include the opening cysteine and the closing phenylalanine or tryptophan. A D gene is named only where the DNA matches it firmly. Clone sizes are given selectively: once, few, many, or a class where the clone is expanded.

DNA: TGTGCCAGCAGCGGTTCCGGGACTAGCGGGTGGCACAAAGAGACCCAGTACTTC
CDR3: CASSGSGTSGWHKETQYF
D: TRBD2
V: TRBV5-5
size: once
J: TRBJ2-5

DNA: TGTGCCAGCAGTACGGTATACAGGGCTGAGACCCAGTACTTC
CDR3: CASSTVYRAETQYF
D: NA
V: TRBV6-1
size: few
J: TRBJ2-5

DNA: TGCAGTGCTAGAGATCCGGGACAGGGTCTACCCTACGAGCAGTACTTC
CDR3: CSARDPGQGLPYEQYF
D: TRBD1
V: TRBV20-1
size: few
J: TRBJ2-7

DNA: TGTGCCAGCAGCGCCAAACAGGAAAACTCTGGAAACACCATATATTTT
CDR3: CASSAKQENSGNTIYF
D: NA
V: TRBV7-9
size: few
J: TRBJ1-3

DNA: TGTGCCAGCAGCCGCTCCTACAATGAGCAGTTCTTC
CDR3: CASSRSYNEQFF
D: NA
V: TRBV7-7
size: many
J: TRBJ2-1

DNA: TGTGCCAGCAGTTTACGCAAACCGACTAGCCCTAGCTCCTACGAGCAGTACTTC
CDR3: CASSLRKPTSPSSYEQYF
D: TRBD2
V: TRBV27
size: many
J: TRBJ2-7

DNA: TGCGCCAGCAGCCAAGGGGAAGCGGGAGGGTTCACCTACGAGCAGTACTTC
CDR3: CASSQGEAGGFTYEQYF
D: TRBD2
V: TRBV4-1
size: once
J: TRBJ2-7

DNA: TGTGCCAGCATCGTAAGGGTATCAACCTACGAGCAGTACTTC
CDR3: CASIVRVSTYEQYF
D: NA
V: TRBV2
size: many
J: TRBJ2-7

DNA: TGTGCCAGCAGTCAGAGCGGACAGACTACCATGAACACTGAAGCTTTCTTT
CDR3: CASSQSGQTTMNTEAFF
D: NA
V: TRBV7-9
size: few
J: TRBJ1-1

DNA: TGTGCCAGCAGCTTGGTTGCTCCAGGGGCGAGCACCGGGGAGCTGTTTTTT
CDR3: CASSLVAPGASTGELFF
D: NA
V: TRBV5-6
size: many
J: TRBJ2-2

DNA: TGCAGCGTTGAAAAGCATAGCGGGAGCGTAAGCACAGATACGCAGTATTTT
CDR3: CSVEKHSGSVSTDTQYF
D: TRBD2
V: TRBV29-1
size: many
J: TRBJ2-3

DNA: TGTGCCAGCAGCTTGAGGGTCACGAACACCGGGGAGCTGTTTTTT
CDR3: CASSLRVTNTGELFF
D: NA
V: TRBV11-1
size: NA
J: TRBJ2-2

DNA: TGCGCCAGCATGACAGGGGACATGAACACTGAAGCTTTCTTT
CDR3: CASMTGDMNTEAFF
D: TRBD1
V: TRBV5-1
size: few
J: TRBJ1-1

DNA: TGCGCCAGCAGCCAAGATCGCGACACTGAAGCTTTCTTT
CDR3: CASSQDRDTEAFF
D: NA
V: TRBV7-9
size: many
J: TRBJ1-1

DNA: TGCGCCAGCAGCTTCCCGACTAGCCCTCTCTCCACAGATACGCAGTATTTT
CDR3: CASSFPTSPLSTDTQYF
D: TRBD2
V: TRBV5-1
size: NA
J: TRBJ2-3

DNA: TGTGCCACCAGCAGGGACGAGACAGAAAGGGATTACTATGGCTACACCTTC
CDR3: CATSRDETERDYYGYTF
D: NA
V: TRBV15
size: few
J: TRBJ1-2

DNA: TGTGCCATCAGTGAGTCCCCAGGGGGCATGGTCGGGGAGCTGTTTTTT
CDR3: CAISESPGGMVGELFF
D: TRBD1
V: TRBV10-3
size: many
J: TRBJ2-2

DNA: TGTGCCAGCTCACCCGACCTAGCGGCGTTATCCTACGAGCAGTACTTC
CDR3: CASSPDLAALSYEQYF
D: TRBD2
V: TRBV18
size: many
J: TRBJ2-7

DNA: TGCGCCAGCAGCCAAGATCTAGGCGGCAGCCCCCGCTTCAATGAGCAGTTCTTC
CDR3: CASSQDLGGSPRFNEQFF
D: NA
V: TRBV4-1
size: few
J: TRBJ2-1

DNA: TGTGCCAGCAGCTTCGCCTGGAACACCGGGGAGCTGTTTTTT
CDR3: CASSFAWNTGELFF
D: NA
V: TRBV7-3
size: few
J: TRBJ2-2

DNA: TGCGCCAGCAGCTTGCTCGGGACAGATAAAGAGACCCAGTACTTC
CDR3: CASSLLGTDKETQYF
D: TRBD1
V: TRBV5-1
size: many
J: TRBJ2-5

DNA: TGTGCCAGCAGTTACAAAGACGGCTATGGCTACACCTTC
CDR3: CASSYKDGYGYTF
D: NA
V: TRBV6-5
size: few
J: TRBJ1-2

DNA: TGCAGCGCTGCCGACGGCGAGATAAGGGGAGGGAACTATGGCTACACCTTC
CDR3: CSAADGEIRGGNYGYTF
D: NA
V: TRBV29-1
size: NA
J: TRBJ1-2

DNA: TGTGCCAGCAGCTTGGCTAGCGGGAGGGATGGGACCCAGTACTTC
CDR3: CASSLASGRDGTQYF
D: TRBD2
V: TRBV5-5
size: NA
J: TRBJ2-5

DNA: TGTGCCAGCAGCTCCCAAGGCCAGTTAGCTAACTATGGCTACACCTTC
CDR3: CASSSQGQLANYGYTF
D: NA
V: TRBV7-2
size: few
J: TRBJ1-2

DNA: TGCAGCGTTGAATTGGGGAGTGAGCAGTTCTTC
CDR3: CSVELGSEQFF
D: NA
V: TRBV29-1
size: many
J: TRBJ2-1

DNA: TGCGCCAGCAGCTCAGAAGGGGAACAGCCCCAGCATTTT
CDR3: CASSSEGEQPQHF
D: NA
V: TRBV5-1
size: many
J: TRBJ1-5

DNA: TGCAGTGCTAGAGATTGGGCGGGAGTCACAGATACGCAGTATTTT
CDR3: CSARDWAGVTDTQYF
D: TRBD2
V: TRBV20-1
size: many
J: TRBJ2-3

DNA: TGTGCCAGCAAGGGCGGCCTAGCTCCTTTACAAGAGACCCAGTACTTC
CDR3: CASKGGLAPLQETQYF
D: NA
V: TRBV12-3/TRBV12-4
size: many
J: TRBJ2-5

DNA: TGTGCCAGCAGCTGGGGGACACCCAGCACAGATACGCAGTATTTT
CDR3: CASSWGTPSTDTQYF
D: NA
V: TRBV28
size: many
J: TRBJ2-3

DNA: TGTGCCAGCAGTCCCGGGACAGGGTCTTCCGGGGAGCTGTTTTTT
CDR3: CASSPGTGSSGELFF
D: TRBD1
V: TRBV12-3/TRBV12-4
size: few
J: TRBJ2-2

DNA: TGTGCCAGCAGCCGCGGACAGGGGTCTGGGGCCAACGTCCTGACTTTC
CDR3: CASSRGQGSGANVLTF
D: TRBD1
V: TRBV6-1
size: few
J: TRBJ2-6

DNA: TGTGCCACCAGCCGGGGGGGTGGTTTTAAGCAGTTCTTC
CDR3: CATSRGGGFKQFF
D: TRBD2
V: TRBV24-1
size: few
J: TRBJ2-1

DNA: TGCAGTGCTAGTCAGCCCCAACCCCCCACAGAGACCCAGTACTTC
CDR3: CSASQPQPPTETQYF
D: NA
V: TRBV20-1
size: many
J: TRBJ2-5

DNA: TGTGCCAGCAGTGAAACCCAATGGGCCAAAAACATTCAGTACTTC
CDR3: CASSETQWAKNIQYF
D: NA
V: TRBV25-1
size: many
J: TRBJ2-4

DNA: TGTGCTAGTGGTTTGGTCAGGGGGACCCTCTATGGCTACACCTTC
CDR3: CASGLVRGTLYGYTF
D: TRBD1
V: TRBV12-5
size: NA
J: TRBJ1-2

DNA: TGTGCCAGCAGCCGGCGGAGGGGGGATCAAGAGACCCAGTACTTC
CDR3: CASSRRRGDQETQYF
D: NA
V: TRBV3-1
size: many
J: TRBJ2-5